A selection of T cell receptor beta chains follows, all from one sample in a study of CD8+ T cells in alopecia areata. TCRdb's table, derived via immunoSEQ multiplex PCR, lists solely in-frame clones and lacks some. The sample shows about 270,000 clones, approximately 60% of them seen only once. The sequencing used CD4+ T cells sorted from blood, collected around week 54, from a patient treated with tofacitinib. Every receptor here comes from a human donor with alopecia areata. Both conserved end residues are part of each CDR3. A D gene is named only where the DNA matches it firmly. A clone size is listed for some rows: how often the clone was seen (once, few, many), or a class if it is expanded.

v_gene	j_gene	d_gene	abundance	CDR3aa	CDR3nt
TRBV10-3	TRBJ2-2	NA	NA	CAIRGDVDGELFF	TGTGCCATCAGGGGGGACGTGGACGGGGAGCTGTTTTTT
TRBV2	TRBJ2-2	NA	NA	CASTATGELFF	TGTGCCAGCACGGCGACCGGGGAGCTGTTTTTT
TRBV5-1	TRBJ1-6	NA	NA	CASSLAQNSYNSPLHF	TGCGCCAGCAGCTTGGCCCAAAACAGTTATAATTCACCCCTCCACTTT
TRBV6-6	TRBJ1-5	NA	NA	CASRTRRGQPQHF	TGTGCCAGCAGAACCCGAAGGGGTCAGCCCCAGCATTTT
TRBV5-4	TRBJ2-5	NA	NA	CASTLRQETQYF	TGTGCCAGCACCCTTAGACAAGAGACCCAGTACTTC
TRBV12-5	TRBJ1-2	NA	NA	CASGPSGTPNYGYTF	TGTGCTAGTGGACCCTCGGGGACTCCTAACTATGGCTACACCTTC
TRBV10-3	TRBJ1-5	TRBD1	NA	CATGATGSLDQPQHF	TGTGCCACAGGGGCGACAGGGTCCTTAGATCAGCCCCAGCATTTT
TRBV2	TRBJ2-7	NA	NA	CASTGISYEQYF	TGTGCCAGCACTGGGATCTCCTACGAGCAGTACTTC
TRBV6-5	TRBJ2-3	NA	once	CASSYDRTDTQYF	TGTGCCAGCAGTTACGACCGCACAGATACGCAGTATTTT
TRBV5-1	TRBJ1-6	TRBD1	few	CASSRGQGNSPLHF	TGCGCCAGCAGCCGGGGACAGGGAAATTCACCCCTCCACTTT
TRBV30	TRBJ1-1	TRBD1	once	CAWSLSDRDFTEAFF	TGTGCCTGGAGTCTATCGGACAGGGATTTTACTGAAGCTTTCTTT
TRBV6-5	TRBJ2-7	NA	NA	CASSRDRGRYEQYF	TGTGCCAGCAGTAGGGACCGGGGCCGTTACGAGCAGTACTTC
TRBV6-5	TRBJ1-2	NA	few	CASSYAGTYGYTF	TGTGCCAGCAGTTACGCAGGGACCTATGGCTACACCTTC
TRBV2	TRBJ2-5	TRBD2	NA	CASSYTSGGAETQYF	TGTGCCAGCAGCTATACTAGCGGGGGGGCGGAGACCCAGTACTTC